The entry below describes one T cell receptor beta chain. The sample originates from a study of blood T cell repertoires in COVID-19. Study-level information: Spain, Italy and the United States supplied samples that represented acute and convalescent COVID-19. Nucleic acid was either cDNA or gDNA, and it came from T cells, B-cell-depleted T cells, or PBMCs.

Original processing methods: Reference gene primers were amplified, and this amplification served to estimate nucleated cell counts. The assay was immunoSEQ multiplex PCR, and TCRdb's table has in-frame clones only and misses some. The DNA was the basis for D and trimming; V, J and clone size are from that table. The sample consists of around 40,000 clones, roughly 85% of them appearing once. V lost 0 bases and J 1 base, leaving 6 bases between the germline ends. There are 14 residues in the CDR3. Per germline, CDR1 LGHDT and CDR2 YNNKEL (reference sequence). The sequence was obtained from a human donor in a cohort sampled during active COVID-19. Sequencing input: peripheral blood. The chain links TRBV3-1 (or the pseudogene TRBV3-2) to TRBJ1-1, with D hard to call. The DNA of the CDR3 is TGTGCCAGCAGCCAAGAGGCAGGGAACACTGAAGCTTTCTTT. It yields the protein CASSQEAGNTEAFF.